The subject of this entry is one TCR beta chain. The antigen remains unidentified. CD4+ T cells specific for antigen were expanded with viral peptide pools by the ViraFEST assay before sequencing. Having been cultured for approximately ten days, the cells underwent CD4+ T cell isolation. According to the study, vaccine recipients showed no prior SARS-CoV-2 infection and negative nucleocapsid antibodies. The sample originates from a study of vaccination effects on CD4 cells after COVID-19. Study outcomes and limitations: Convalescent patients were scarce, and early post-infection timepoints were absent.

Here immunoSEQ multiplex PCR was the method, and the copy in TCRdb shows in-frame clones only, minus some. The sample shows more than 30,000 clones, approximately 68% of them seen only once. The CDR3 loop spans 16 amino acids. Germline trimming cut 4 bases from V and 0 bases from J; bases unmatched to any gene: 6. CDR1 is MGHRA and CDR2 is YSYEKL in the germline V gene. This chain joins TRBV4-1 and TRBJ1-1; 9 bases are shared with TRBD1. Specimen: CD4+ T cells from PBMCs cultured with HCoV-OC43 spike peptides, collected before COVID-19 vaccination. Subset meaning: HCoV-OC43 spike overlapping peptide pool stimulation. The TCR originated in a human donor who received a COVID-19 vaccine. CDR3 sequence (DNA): TGCGCCAGCAGCCGCGGACAGGGGATCCTGAACACTGAAGCTTTCTTT. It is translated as CASSRGQGILNTEAFF.